This note documents a single T cell receptor (beta chain) sequence. The antigen is undetermined. This sample was included in a study of shared clonotypes between healthy human individuals. Study-wide points: It was the non-shared clonotypes that had lower generation probabilities than clonotypes shared by all four donors. In a handful of donors, around 4.5% of naive CD4 clonotypes appeared in common.

Germline V gene sequence: CDR1 SGHTA, CDR2 FQGNSA. The V gene end was trimmed by 5 bases and the J gene end by 2 bases; junction bases not matched to a gene: 10. The CDR3 runs 16 residues. This was a deep-level run. The data were produced by immunoSEQ multiplex PCR, yet TCRdb's version contains in-frame clones alone and is incomplete. Seen here are 550,000 to 750,000 clones, around 90% observed once, and the top ten hold 24%. Naive CD8 cells lacked CD45RO, underwent positive selection for CCR7 and left out terminally differentiated effector memory CD45RA+ cells. The sample comprised naive CD8+ T cells sorted from blood. The V gene is TRBV7-2, the J gene TRBJ2-3; 7 bases are a match to TRBD2. This sequence originates from a man younger than 45 in good health. The CDR3 protein is CASSGLWAGDTDTQYF. The CDR3 nucleotides are TGTGCCAGCAGCGGCCTATGGGCGGGAGACACAGATACGCAGTATTTT. The variable domain in full, with the rest retrieved from reference TRBV7-2 and TRBJ2-3, is GAGVSQSPSNKVTEKGKDVELRCDPISGHTALYWYRQSLGQGLEFLIYFQGNSAPDKSGLPSDRFSAERTGGSVSTLTIQRTQQEDSAVYLCASSGLWAGDTDTQYFGPGTRLTVL.